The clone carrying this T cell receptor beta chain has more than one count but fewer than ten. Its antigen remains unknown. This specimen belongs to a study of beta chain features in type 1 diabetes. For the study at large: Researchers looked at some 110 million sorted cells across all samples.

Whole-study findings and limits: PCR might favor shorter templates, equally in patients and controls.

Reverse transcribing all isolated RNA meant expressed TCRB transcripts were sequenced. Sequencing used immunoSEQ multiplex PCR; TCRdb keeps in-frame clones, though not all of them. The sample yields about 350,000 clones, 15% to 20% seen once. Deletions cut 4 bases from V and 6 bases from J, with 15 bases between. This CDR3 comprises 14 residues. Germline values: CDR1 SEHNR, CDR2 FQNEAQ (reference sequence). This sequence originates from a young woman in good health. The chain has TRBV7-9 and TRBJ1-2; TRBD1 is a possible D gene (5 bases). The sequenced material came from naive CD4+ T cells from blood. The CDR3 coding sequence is TGTGCCAGCAGCTCATACCAACAGGTTCATGGCTACACCTTC. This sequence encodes CASSSYQQVHGYTF.